This T cell receptor beta chain was observed in a study of OX40 agonist ivuxolimab in advanced cancers. Sequencing was performed with immunoSEQ multiplex PCR; in TCRdb, only in-frame clones are kept and a portion is missing. The repertoire holds approximately 80,000 clones, with about 90% as singletons. Germline CDR1 and CDR2: GTSNPN and SVGIG (reference sequence). The CDR3 is 11 amino acids. V was cut by 7 bases and J by 4 bases, with 11 bases left in between. Study-wide results and limits: Both CD4+ and CD8+ T cell populations in blood had undergone clonal expansion by week 6 at 0.1 to 3.0 mg/kg. Which antigen the expanded peripheral T cells recognized is unknown.

Note on this clone: Its matching antigen is unknown.

Source: CD4+ or CD8+ T cells sorted from blood, taken in a trial of the OX40 agonist ivuxolimab. The TCR sequence derives from an adult with an advanced solid tumor such as melanoma, head and neck, liver or kidney cancer. This chain connects TRBV30 to TRBJ2-7; possibly TRBD2 for D (5 bases). The CDR3: CAFKTGYEQYF. CDR3 nucleotides: TGTGCCTTCAAAACGGGGTACGAGCAGTACTTC.